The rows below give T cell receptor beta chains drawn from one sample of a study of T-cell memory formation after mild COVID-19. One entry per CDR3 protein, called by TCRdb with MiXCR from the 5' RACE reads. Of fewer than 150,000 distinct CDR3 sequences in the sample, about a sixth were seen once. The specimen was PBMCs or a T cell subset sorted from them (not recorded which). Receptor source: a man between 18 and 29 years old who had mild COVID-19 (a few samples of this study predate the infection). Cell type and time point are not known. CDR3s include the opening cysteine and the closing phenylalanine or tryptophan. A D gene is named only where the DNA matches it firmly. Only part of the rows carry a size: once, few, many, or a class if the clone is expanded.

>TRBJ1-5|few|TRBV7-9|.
CASSHTAGEQPQHF
TGTGCCAGCAGCCATACAGCAGGGGAACAGCCCCAGCATTTT
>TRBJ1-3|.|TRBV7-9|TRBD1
CASSFRGRSGNTIYF
TGTGCCAGCAGCTTTAGGGGGCGATCTGGAAACACCATATATTTT
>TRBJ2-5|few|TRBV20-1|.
CSARPSVGVETQYF
TGCAGTGCTAGACCCTCCGTGGGGGTGGAGACCCAGTACTTC
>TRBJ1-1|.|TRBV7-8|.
CASSSPRGLEAFF
TGTGCCAGCAGCTCCCCCCGAGGGCTTGAAGCTTTCTTT
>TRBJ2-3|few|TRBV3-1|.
CASSHGPDTQYF
TGTGCCAGCAGCCACGGACCAGATACGCAGTATTTT
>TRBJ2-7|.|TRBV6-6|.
CASSYLDGSSYEQYF
TGTGCCAGCAGTTACCTTGACGGCAGCTCCTACGAGCAGTACTTC
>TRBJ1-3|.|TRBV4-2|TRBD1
CASSPTGVEGNTIYF
TGTGCCAGCAGCCCCACAGGGGTGGAAGGAAACACCATATATTTT
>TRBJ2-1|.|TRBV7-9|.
CASSLVGGDEQFF
TGTGCCAGCAGCTTAGTGGGGGGAGATGAGCAGTTCTTC
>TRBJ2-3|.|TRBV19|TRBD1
CASSGTGGTDTQYF
TGTGCCAGTAGCGGGACAGGGGGCACAGATACGCAGTATTTT
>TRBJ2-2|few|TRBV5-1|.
CASSLASGNTGELFF
TGCGCCAGCAGCTTGGCCAGCGGGAACACCGGGGAGCTGTTTTTT
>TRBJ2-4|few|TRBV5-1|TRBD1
CASSQGVYRDSESILSKNIQYF
TGCGCCAGCAGTCAAGGGGTCTACCGGGACAGCGAAAGTATTCTATCCAAAAACATTCAGTACTTC
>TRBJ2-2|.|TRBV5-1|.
CASGGRTYTGELFF
TGCGCCAGCGGGGGACGGACTTACACCGGGGAGCTGTTTTTT
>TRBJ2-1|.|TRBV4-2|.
CASSQDMVRRGDNEQFF
TGTGCCAGCAGCCAAGATATGGTGCGGCGGGGTGACAATGAGCAGTTCTTC
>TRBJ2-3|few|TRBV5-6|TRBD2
CASSLGLAGGTDTQYF
TGTGCCAGCAGCTTGGGACTAGCGGGGGGTACAGATACGCAGTATTTT
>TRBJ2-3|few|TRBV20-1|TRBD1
CSAPMAGGGSDTQYF
TGCAGTGCCCCTATGGCAGGGGGCGGTTCAGATACGCAGTATTTT
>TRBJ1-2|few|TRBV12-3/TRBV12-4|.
CASSFGGYGYTF
TGTGCCAGCAGTTTTGGGGGATATGGCTACACCTTC
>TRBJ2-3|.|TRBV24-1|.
CATSATGTGTSTDTQYF
TGTGCCACCAGTGCAACAGGGACTGGAACTAGCACAGATACGCAGTATTTT
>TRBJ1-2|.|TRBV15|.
CATSPDRNYGYTF
TGTGCCACCAGCCCGGACAGAAACTATGGCTACACCTTC
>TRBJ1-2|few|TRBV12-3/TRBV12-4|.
CASSRGGGYTF
TGTGCCAGCAGCCGGGGGGGTGGCTACACCTTC
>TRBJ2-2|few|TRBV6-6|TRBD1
CASSPRQGAGTGELFF
TGTGCCAGCAGTCCAAGACAGGGGGCGGGGACCGGGGAGCTGTTTTTT
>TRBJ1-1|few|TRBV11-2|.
CASSLVTGNTEAFF
TGTGCCAGCAGCTTAGTGACGGGAAACACTGAAGCTTTCTTT
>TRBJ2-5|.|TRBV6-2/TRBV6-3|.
CASSSRQSQETQYF
TGTGCCAGCAGTTCCCGGCAAAGCCAAGAGACCCAGTACTTC
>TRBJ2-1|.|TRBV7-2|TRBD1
CASVRWAGQGGNEQFF
TGTGCCAGCGTTCGTTGGGCGGGACAGGGGGGCAATGAGCAGTTCTTC
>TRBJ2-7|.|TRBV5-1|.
CASSLGSLDEQYF
TGCGCCAGCAGCTTGGGATCTCTTGACGAGCAGTACTTC
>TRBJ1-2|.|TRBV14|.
CASSQGPYGYTF
TGTGCCAGCAGCCAAGGTCCCTATGGCTACACCTTC
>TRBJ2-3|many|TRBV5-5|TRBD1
CAKWTGITDTQYF
TGTGCCAAATGGACAGGGATCACAGATACGCAGTATTTT
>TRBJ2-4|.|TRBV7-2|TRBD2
CASSWGGDPRYIQYF
TGTGCCAGCAGCTGGGGGGGGGACCCGCGTTACATTCAGTACTTC
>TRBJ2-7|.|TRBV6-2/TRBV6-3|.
CATRGQGYEQYF
TGTGCCACCAGAGGACAAGGCTACGAGCAGTACTTC
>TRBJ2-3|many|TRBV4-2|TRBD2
CASSQVLKLGGGADTQYF
TGTGCCAGCAGCCAAGTTCTTAAGCTGGGGGGGGGAGCAGATACGCAGTATTTT
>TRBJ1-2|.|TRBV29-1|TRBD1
CSAGQGINYGYTF
TGCAGCGCCGGACAGGGGATTAACTATGGCTACACCTTC
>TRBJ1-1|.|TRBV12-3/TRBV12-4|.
CASSLVEAFF
TGTGCCAGCAGTTTGGTTGAAGCTTTCTTT
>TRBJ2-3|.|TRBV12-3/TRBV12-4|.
CASSFRRAVLTGSQYF
TGTGCCAGCAGTTTCCGCAGGGCAGTACTCACGGGCTCGCAGTATTTT
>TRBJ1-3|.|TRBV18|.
CASSPQAGESSGNTIYF
TGTGCCAGCTCACCACAGGCAGGGGAGTCATCTGGAAACACCATATATTTT
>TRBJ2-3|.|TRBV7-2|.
CASSSGDRETQYF
TGTGCCAGCAGCTCCGGGGATAGGGAGACGCAGTATTTT
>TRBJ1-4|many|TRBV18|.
CASSPLGTNEKLFF
TGTGCCAGCTCACCACTGGGGACTAATGAAAAACTGTTTTTT
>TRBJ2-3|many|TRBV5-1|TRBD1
CASSLPDRAADTQYF
TGCGCCAGCAGCCTACCCGACAGGGCGGCAGATACGCAGTATTTT
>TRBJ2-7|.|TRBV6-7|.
CASSYTAGTESYEQYF
TGTGCCAGCAGTTACACCGCCGGGACGGAATCCTACGAGCAGTACTTC
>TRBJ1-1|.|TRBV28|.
CASFVGGAVNTEAFF
TGTGCCAGCTTCGTAGGAGGGGCTGTGAACACTGAAGCTTTCTTT